One sample yielded the 22 T cell receptor beta chains listed below, sequenced in a study of blood T cells in healthy people across ages. A J-beta primer mix and a sample-barcoded 5' primer were used in a second PCR of about 7 to 12 cycles. TCRdb itself ran the 5' RACE reads through MiXCR, one entry per CDR3 protein. The repertoire includes approximately 810,000 distinct CDR3 sequences, around 34% of them detected once, and 13% sits in the top ten. The source material was blood. The origin of the receptors is a man younger than 35 in good health.

The rearrangement uses TRBV4-3 and TRBJ2-1, with 9 positions matching TRBD2. The DNA end is a closer match to TRBJ2-7, so the J assignment may be wrong. Germline V gives CDR1 LGHNA, CDR2 YSLEER. The CDR3 has 16 residues. This chain's CDR3 is CASSRLTSGSYNEQYF. For the CDR3, the DNA is TGCGCCAGCAGCCGCCTGACTAGCGGCTCCTACAATGAGCAGTACTTC.

The chain recombines TRBV4-2 with TRBJ2-1, with TRBD2 as a possible D gene (7 bases). CDR1 and CDR2 (germline): LGHNA, YNFKEQ. CDR3 size: 16 residues. V shed 0 bases and J shed 2 bases, with 11 bases lying between them. CDR3 in DNA: TGTGCCAGCAGCCAAGATGGGGGGGACACCTACAATGAGCAGTTCTTC. Its translation is CASSQDGGDTYNEQFF.

The chain combines TRBV30 with TRBJ1-1; D may be TRBD1 (6 bases). The germline V gene encodes CDR1 GTSNPN and CDR2 SVGIG (reference sequence). V lost 0 bases, J lost 3 bases, and 8 bases lay in between. The CDR3 is made up of 13 amino acids. The chain's CDR3 is CAWSVTGYTEAFF. The CDR3 DNA is TGTGCCTGGAGTGTGACAGGTTACACTGAAGCTTTCTTT.

This clonotype was recorded at least ten times. The V gene is TRBV7-2, the J gene TRBJ2-5; D remains ambiguous. V lost 3 bases, J lost 5 bases, and 10 bases lay in between. The germline CDR1 and CDR2 sequences are SGHTA and FQGNSA. The CDR3 has 13 amino acids. The CDR3: CASSFRLTETQYF. Here the CDR3 DNA reads TGTGCCAGCAGCTTCCGTTTAACCGAGACCCAGTACTTC.

The V call is TRBV27, the J call TRBJ1-6; the D gene is possibly TRBD1 (5 bases). Germline V lookup: CDR1 MNHEY, CDR2 SMNVEV (reference sequence). CDR3 length: 18 residues. V was clipped by 5 bases and J by 18 bases, with 35 bases between them. CDR3 in DNA: TGTGCCAGCAGTCCGAGGACCTCAGGGAGCTCCTATAATTCACCTCCCCACTTT. Amino acid sequence: CASSPRTSGSSYNSPPHF.

This clonotype came up a few times. The rearrangement joins TRBV4-3 to TRBJ1-1; no reliable D call. V lost 0 bases and J 1 base, leaving 9 bases between the germline ends. The CDR3 covers 15 residues. Germline assignment: CDR1 LGHNA and CDR2 YSLEER. The CDR3 sequence is CASSQDLAQNTEAFF. Written as DNA, the CDR3 is TGCGCCAGCAGCCAAGATCTTGCACAGAACACTGAAGCTTTCTTT.

The rearrangement joins TRBV7-3 to TRBJ1-1; D is ambiguous. Germline CDR1 and CDR2: SGHTA and FQGTGA. Trimming took off 3 bases at V and 1 base at J, with 9 bases between the two ends. This CDR3 is 14 amino acids long. CDR3 nucleotides: TGTGCCAGCAGCTTTAAGATAAGGAACACTGAAGCTTTCTTT. Encoded protein: CASSFKIRNTEAFF.

This chain joins TRBV5-1 and TRBJ2-7, with D maybe TRBD1 (5 bases). Germline V CDR1 and CDR2: SGHRS, YFSETQ. CDR3 size: 14 residues. Trimming removed 3 bases from V and 1 base from J, with 11 bases in between. This CDR3 is CASSSSQGSYEQYF. For the CDR3, the DNA is TGCGCCAGCAGCTCTTCCCAGGGATCCTACGAGCAGTACTTC.

This clonotype was observed a few times. The genes are TRBV6-6 and TRBJ2-3; TRBD1 matches at 9 bases. The V gene end was trimmed by 6 bases and the J gene end by 5 bases; junction bases not matched to a gene: 9. Germline CDR1 reads MNHNY; CDR2 reads SVGAGI (reference sequence). This CDR3 is built from 15 residues. The CDR3 DNA reads as TGTGCCAGCAGCCTACAGGGGGCGGACGTAGATACGCAGTATTTT. It yields the protein CASSLQGADVDTQYF.

This sequence joins TRBV7-2 and TRBJ2-3; D remains ambiguous. CDR1 is SGHTA, CDR2 FQGNSA, per germline. The V end was cut by 1 base, the J end by 5 bases, with 10 bases between. The CDR3 consists of 14 residues. The DNA of the CDR3 is TGTGCCAGCAGCTTAGAGGGATCGGGAGATACGCAGTATTTT. Its translation: CASSLEGSGDTQYF.

J is TRBJ1-2 and V is TRBV5-1, with a tentative D call TRBD1 (5 bases). This CDR3 region has 14 residues. Germline lookup yields CDR1 SGHRS and CDR2 YFSETQ. V dropped 4 bases and J dropped 4 bases, with 14 bases sitting between them. CDR3 nucleotides: TGCGCCAGCAGCGTGGTGGAAGGGACCTATGGCTACACCTTC. Translated: CASSVVEGTYGYTF. Full variable domain (remainder filled in from reference TRBV5-1 and TRBJ1-2): KAGVTQTPRYLIKTRGQQVTLSCSPISGHRSVSWYQQTPGQGLQFLFEYFSETQRNKGNFPGRFSGRQFSNSRSEMNVSTLELGDSALYLCASSVVEGTYGYTFGSGTRLTVV.

This clonotype came up a few times. This sequence joins TRBV4-3 and TRBJ1-2; D unresolved. Trimming took 0 bases from V and 8 from J, leaving 16 bases between them. Germline V CDR1 and CDR2: LGHNA, YSLEER. The CDR3 is 15 residues long. The CDR3 sequence is CASSQDHRSPRGYTF. CDR3 coding DNA: TGCGCCAGCAGCCAAGATCATAGGAGCCCTAGGGGCTACACCTTC.

V and J are TRBV7-2 and TRBJ1-2, with no clear D. CDR3 length equals 14 residues. Germline-derived CDR1 and CDR2 are SGHTA and FQGNSA. Trimming stripped 5 bases from V and 1 base from J, with 11 bases between. The CDR3 nucleotides are TGTGCCAGCAGCCCCTGGACGGTTAACTATGGCTACACCTTC. Its translation is CASSPWTVNYGYTF.

The V and J genes are TRBV29-1 and TRBJ2-5; unclear D gene. The CDR3 runs to 14 residues. The germline CDR1 and CDR2 sequences are SQVTM and ANQGSEA. Trimming shortened V by 3 bases and J by 0 bases, and 11 bases separated the two germline ends. The CDR3 sequence is CSVELASYQETQYF. The CDR3, as DNA: TGCAGCGTTGAGTTGGCATCGTACCAAGAGACCCAGTACTTC.

This clonotype showed up just a few times. The chain joins TRBV5-1 to TRBJ1-2, with a possible D match to TRBD1 (6 bases). V lost 3 bases to trimming and J lost 0 bases, with 15 bases between them. From germline, CDR1 is SGHRS and CDR2 YFSETQ. The length of the CDR3 is 16 residues. CDR3 nucleotides: TGCGCCAGCAGCTCGACTCAGGGGAGGGCTAACTATGGCTACACCTTC. The encoded protein is CASSSTQGRANYGYTF. Looking up the rest from reference TRBV5-1 and TRBJ1-2 gives the full variable domain: KAGVTQTPRYLIKTRGQQVTLSCSPISGHRSVSWYQQTPGQGLQFLFEYFSETQRNKGNFPGRFSGRQFSNSRSEMNVSTLELGDSALYLCASSSTQGRANYGYTFGSGTRLTVV.

The chain is built from TRBV7-9 and TRBJ2-7; no reliable D call. This CDR3 has 15 amino acids. Germline V gene sequence: CDR1 SEHNR, CDR2 FQNEAQ (reference sequence). V was pared by 1 base and J by 3 bases, with 13 bases between. CDR3 nucleotides: TGTGCCAGCAGCTTAGAGGCAGTACCTCGCTACGAGCAGTACTTC. It yields the protein CASSLEAVPRYEQYF. Full variable domain (rest looked up from reference TRBV7-9 and TRBJ2-7): DTGVSQNPRHKITKRGQNVTFRCDPISEHNRLYWYRQTLGQGPEFLTYFQNEAQLEKSRLLSDRFSAERPKGSFSTLEIQRTEQGDSAMYLCASSLEAVPRYEQYFGPGTRLTVT.

The genes are TRBV12-3 or TRBV12-4 and TRBJ1-2, with 10 bases that match TRBD1. V trimming: 5 bases; J trimming: 11 bases; junction bases outside the gene matches: 5. The CDR3 runs to 12 residues. The CDR3 region is CASSPRDRGYTF. CDR3 nucleotide sequence: TGTGCCAGCAGTCCTCGGGACAGGGGATACACCTTC.

Concerning this clonotype itself: A read error may account for a junction end that differs from germline. The chain joins TRBV5-1 to TRBJ2-5; 10 bases are a match to TRBD2. This CDR3 contains 17 residues. Looked up from germline, CDR1 is SGHRS and CDR2 is YFSETQ. CDR3 residues: CAGSPYFGLAVKETQYF. CDR3 nucleotide sequence: TGCGCCGGCAGCCCGTACTTTGGACTAGCGGTTAAGGAGACCCAGTACTTC.

This clonotype was seen many times. An end of the junction differs from the germline gene, which may be a read error. The chain carries TRBV7-9 and TRBJ2-7, with D perhaps matching TRBD2 (6 bases). CDR1 and CDR2 (germline): SEHNR, FQNEAQ (reference sequence). The CDR3 extends over 13 amino acids. Here the CDR3 reads CASSLADSYEQYF. DNA of the CDR3: TGTGCCAGCAGTTTAGCGGACTCCTACGAGCAGTACTTC.

The CDR3, as DNA: TGCGCCAGCAGCCAAGTTCAGGGCAGCGAGCAGTACTTC. Its protein product is CASSQVQGSEQYF. The gene calls are TRBV4-3 and TRBJ2-4; D might be TRBD1 (5 bases). The better agreement between TRBJ2-7 and the DNA end casts doubt on the J call. Germline V gene data show CDR1 as LGHNA and CDR2 as YSLEER. This CDR3 contains 13 residues.

The CDR3, as DNA: TGCGCCAGCAGCTGGGAGACAGGGAACACTGAAGCTTTCTTT. Amino acids: CASSWETGNTEAFF. The V call is TRBV5-1, the J call TRBJ1-1; tentative D call: TRBD1 (6 bases). V shed 3 bases and J shed 1 base, with 10 bases lying between them. Germline CDR1 is SGHRS and CDR2 is YFSETQ. The CDR3 consists of 14 residues.

The chain is built from TRBV14 and TRBJ2-1; D gene ambiguous. The tail of the sequence fits TRBJ2-7 better, so the J call may be wrong. The CDR3 contains 17 residues. CDR1 is SGHDN, CDR2 FVKESK, per germline. The CDR3: CASSPSYGTRSYNEQYF. The CDR3 DNA follows: TGTGCCAGCAGCCCGTCCTATGGCACCCGCTCCTACAATGAGCAGTACTTC.